This T cell receptor (beta chain) was documented in a study of control samples from healthy donors and cancer patients. Germline V CDR1 and CDR2: MNHNS, SASEGT. This CDR3 is built from 13 residues. The V end was cut by 3 bases, the J end by 7 bases, with 7 bases between. This table comes from immunoSEQ multiplex PCR, and its TCRdb copy is limited to in-frame clones, with some not included. Of some 80,000 clones in the sample, approximately 89% were seen once. The receptor was isolated from a man aged 50-59 years in good health. The rearrangement links TRBV6-1 to TRBJ1-6; D remains ambiguous. The sequencing input was blood. As DNA, the CDR3 is TGTGCCAGCAGTGAGGTTATAAATTCACCCCTCCACTTT. Its protein product is CASSEVINSPLHF.